This T cell receptor beta chain was captured by sequencing in a study of blood T cell repertoires in COVID-19. How the authors handled the data: Amplification of reference gene primers was used by the study to estimate nucleated cell counts. Some clones are missing from TCRdb's copy, which holds only in-frame ones; the method was immunoSEQ multiplex PCR. The DNA was the basis for D and trimming; V, J and clone size are from that table. The sample shows approximately 300,000 clones, around nine tenths of them seen only once. Patients at the Seattle site were enrolled during active infection and followed longitudinally. The clonotype was recovered from a woman in her thirties with COVID-19, enrolled during active disease. The sequencing input was peripheral blood.

For the CDR3, the DNA is TGTGCCAGCAGCCCCTGGGGAGCTTCACAGTTCTTC. Translation: CASSPWGASQFF. The chain links TRBV14 to TRBJ2-1; D possibly corresponds to TRBD2 (5 bases). This CDR3 is 12 amino acids long. Trimming left V 4 bases short and J 13 bases short, with 14 bases between. Germline V gives CDR1 SGHDN, CDR2 FVKESK.